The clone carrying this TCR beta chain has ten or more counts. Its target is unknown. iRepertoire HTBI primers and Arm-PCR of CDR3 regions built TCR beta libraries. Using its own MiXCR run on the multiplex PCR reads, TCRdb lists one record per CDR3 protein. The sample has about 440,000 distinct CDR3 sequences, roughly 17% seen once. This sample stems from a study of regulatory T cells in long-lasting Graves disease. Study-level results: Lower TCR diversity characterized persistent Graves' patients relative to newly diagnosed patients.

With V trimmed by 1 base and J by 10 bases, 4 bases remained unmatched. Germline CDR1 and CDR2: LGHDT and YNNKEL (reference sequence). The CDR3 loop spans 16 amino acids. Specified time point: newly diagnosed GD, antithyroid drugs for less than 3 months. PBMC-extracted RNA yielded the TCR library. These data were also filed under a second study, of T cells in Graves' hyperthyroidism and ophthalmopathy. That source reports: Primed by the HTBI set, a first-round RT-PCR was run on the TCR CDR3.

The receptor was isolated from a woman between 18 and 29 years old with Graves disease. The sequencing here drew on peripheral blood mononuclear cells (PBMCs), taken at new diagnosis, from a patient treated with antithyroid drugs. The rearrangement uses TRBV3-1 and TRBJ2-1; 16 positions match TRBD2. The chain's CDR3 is CASSQGLGLAGGEQFF. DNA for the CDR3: TGTGCCAGCAGCCAAGGGTTGGGACTAGCGGGAGGGGAGCAGTTCTTC.